What follows are 28 T cell receptor beta chains derived from one specimen sequenced in a study of early T cells in non-severe SARS-CoV-2 infection. TCRdb reprocessed the 5' RACE reads with MiXCR, giving one entry per CDR3 protein. The data hold under 70,000 distinct CDR3 sequences, with roughly 8% observed a single time. The input for sequencing was whole blood, taken at baseline. These receptors all come from an adult who was a healthcare worker with PCR-confirmed SARS-CoV-2 infection or an uninfected control (not recorded which).

The chain employs TRBV20-1 and TRBJ2-3; D unresolved. The V gene lost 3 bases and the J gene lost 2 bases, with 9 bases spanning the gap. Germline V gene sequence: CDR1 DFQATT, CDR2 SNEGSKA (reference sequence). This CDR3 has 13 amino acids. The CDR3 sequence: CSASSAVTDTQYF. DNA of the CDR3: TGCAGTGCTAGTAGTGCGGTCACAGATACGCAGTATTTT.

Written as DNA, the CDR3 is TGTGCCAGCAGCCCAGCGGATAAGCACAATGAGCAGTTCTTC. It is translated as CASSPADKHNEQFF. The chain employs TRBV6-2 or TRBV6-3 and TRBJ2-1; a possible D gene is TRBD2 (5 bases). V lost 6 bases to trimming and J lost 5 bases, with 14 bases between them. The CDR3 has 14 residues. Germline assignment: CDR1 MNHEY and CDR2 SVGEGT.

This clonotype was detected a few times. This sequence joins TRBV2 and TRBJ2-1; tentative D call: TRBD2 (6 bases). Germline CDR1 is SNHLY and CDR2 is FYNNEI. The CDR3 totals 15 residues. V was cut by 1 base and J by 2 bases, with 9 bases left in between. The CDR3 region has the DNA TGTGCCAGCAGTGAAGAGGCGGGACCCTACAATGAGCAGTTCTTC. As protein: CASSEEAGPYNEQFF. The variable domain in full, with the rest retrieved from reference TRBV2 and TRBJ2-1, is EPEVTQTPSHQVTQMGQEVILRCVPISNHLYFYWYRQILGQKVEFLVSFYNNEISEKSEIFDDQFSVERPDGSNFTLKIRSTKLEDSAMYFCASSEEAGPYNEQFFGPGTRLTVL.

J is TRBJ2-1 and V is TRBV7-6; D assignment may be TRBD1 or TRBD2 (5 bases each). This CDR3 contains 14 residues. V shed 0 bases and J shed 10 bases, with 13 bases lying between them. The germline V gene has CDR1 SGHVS and CDR2 FNYEAQ. CDR3 protein: CASSLATSGTEQFF. The CDR3 DNA follows: TGTGCCAGCAGCTTAGCAACCTCCGGGACGGAGCAGTTCTTC. The whole variable domain, filled in from reference TRBV7-6 and TRBJ2-1, reads GAGVSQSPRYKVTKRGQDVALRCDPISGHVSLYWYRQALGQGPEFLTYFNYEAQQDKSGLPNDRFSAERPEGSISTLTIQRTEQRDSAMYRCASSLATSGTEQFFGPGTRLTVL.

This clonotype was observed a few times. This sequence joins TRBV14 and TRBJ1-1; D ambiguous. The V end was cut by 0 bases, the J end by 10 bases, with 9 bases between. The CDR3 has 12 residues. Germline V gene data show CDR1 as SGHDN and CDR2 as FVKESK. The CDR3 coding sequence is TGTGCCAGCAGCCAAGAGGGAGCGGGAGCTTTCTTT. This sequence encodes CASSQEGAGAFF.

This clonotype occurred a few times. V and J are TRBV19 and TRBJ2-7; 9 nucleotides align to TRBD2. The CDR3 totals 15 residues. Trimming removed 4 bases from V and 7 bases from J; junction bases left unmatched: 11. CDR1 LNHDA and CDR2 SQIVND come from the germline V gene (reference sequence). In DNA form, the CDR3 reads TGTGCCAGTAGTAACCGACTAGCGGAGACGCAGGAGCAGTACTTC. Its translation is CASSNRLAETQEQYF.

The table lists this clonotype with many counts. For the CDR3, the DNA is TGTGCCAGCAGTGAAGTAGGGTCCGGGCTCGGCGGTCAGCCCCAGCATTTT. This gives the protein CASSEVGSGLGGQPQHF. The V and J genes are TRBV6-1 and TRBJ1-5; D remains unclear. Deletions cut 1 base from V and 6 bases from J, with 19 bases between. The CDR3 contains 17 residues. Germline V gene sequence: CDR1 MNHNS, CDR2 SASEGT.

This clonotype was seen at least ten times. The chain couples TRBV7-8 to TRBJ2-1, with TRBD2 identical over 7 bases. Trimming removed 1 base from V and 7 bases from J; junction bases left unmatched: 10. CDR1 SGHVS and CDR2 FQNEAQ come from the germline V gene. This CDR3 has 16 amino acids. CDR3 in DNA: TGTGCCAGCAGCTTAGTACCCGGACTAGTAGGAAATGAGCAGTTCTTC. Amino acids: CASSLVPGLVGNEQFF.

This clonotype was seen repeatedly, ten times or more. V usage is TRBV19 and J usage is TRBJ2-7; weak D call: TRBD1 (6 bases). The CDR3 length is 14 residues. Trimming pared 4 bases from V and 4 bases from J, leaving 14 bases between. Germline CDR1 LNHDA, CDR2 SQIVND (reference sequence). The CDR3 region is CASSSTDRRYEQYF. CDR3 nucleotide sequence: TGTGCCAGTAGTAGCACGGACAGACGTTACGAGCAGTACTTC.

This clonotype was observed a few times. The genes are TRBV7-9 and TRBJ2-3; 12 bases are a match to TRBD2. With 4 bases clipped from V and 3 bases from J, the junction kept 8 bases outside the gene matches. Germline loops: CDR1 SEHNR, CDR2 FQNEAQ (reference sequence). This CDR3 is 17 amino acids long. The CDR3 DNA reads TGTGCCAGCAGCTCTGCTAGCGGGAGGGCCCCTACAGATACGCAGTATTTT. Its translation is CASSSASGRAPTDTQYF.

This clonotype was counted a few times. This sequence joins TRBV12-2 and TRBJ2-2; TRBD1 is the table's D call and was not checked against the DNA. TRBV12-2 represents a pseudogene. The CDR3 has 12 amino acids. The CDR3 DNA is TGTGCAAGTCCCCCCGAGGTCGGGGAGCTGTTTTTT. It encodes CASPPEVGELFF.

The chain joins TRBV20-1 to TRBJ2-3; 7 nucleotides line up with TRBD2. The V segment lost 5 bases and the J segment 0 bases; nucleotides outside the gene matches: 5. The germline CDR1 and CDR2 sequences are DFQATT and SNEGSKA (reference sequence). This CDR3 spans 14 amino acids. The CDR3 sequence: CSASSGSSTDTQYF. CDR3 coding DNA: TGCAGTGCTTCTAGCGGATCTAGCACAGATACGCAGTATTTT.

There are many counts of this clonotype. The chain combines TRBV6-5 with TRBJ2-2; D is unclear. The CDR3 sequence is 16 residues long. Trimming removed 0 bases at V and 1 base at J, with 9 bases between. The V gene's germline CDR1 is MNHEY and CDR2 SVGAGI. In DNA form, the CDR3 reads TGTGCCAGCAGTTACTCCCTTCCAGGGAACACCGGGGAGCTGTTTTTT. This sequence encodes CASSYSLPGNTGELFF.

The chain uses TRBV21-1 and TRBJ2-7; the table gives TRBD1 as D, unverified against the DNA. TRBV21-1 has pseudogene status. CDR3 length: 17 residues. This CDR3 reads CASSKKEVQGSSYEQYF. In DNA form, the CDR3 reads TGTGCCAGCAGCAAAAAGGAAGTACAGGGAAGCTCCTACGAGCAGTACTTC.

In its sample, this clonotype was seen many times. The chain has TRBV12-3 or TRBV12-4 and TRBJ2-7; D unclear. CDR3 size: 13 residues. Trimming cost V 5 bases and J 3 bases, with 11 bases left between them. This CDR3 is CASSLNEFYEQYF. CDR3 coding DNA: TGTGCCAGCAGTCTGAATGAATTCTACGAGCAGTACTTC.

V is TRBV28 and J is TRBJ2-7, with D maybe TRBD1 (5 bases). Per germline, CDR1 MDHEN and CDR2 SYDVKM. Trimming shortened V by 3 bases and J by 0 bases, and 21 bases separated the two germline ends. This CDR3 has 18 amino acids. The CDR3 loop is CASSFDRFIGTDSYEQYF. For the CDR3, the DNA is TGTGCCAGCAGTTTCGACAGATTTATTGGAACGGACTCCTACGAGCAGTACTTC.

This clonotype has only a few counts. The chain joins TRBV19 to TRBJ1-5, with a weak D call TRBD1 (5 bases). Germline loops: CDR1 LNHDA, CDR2 SQIVND (reference sequence). The germline V and J ends were trimmed by 5 bases and 4 bases, with 12 bases remaining between them. This CDR3 spans 14 amino acids. The CDR3 bases are TGTGCCAGTAGTCTCCAAAGGGGTAATCAGCCCCAGCATTTT. It specifies CASSLQRGNQPQHF.

Ten or more counts support this clonotype. The CDR3 spells CASSPTGNYNSPLHF. CDR3 DNA: TGTGCCAGCAGCCCAACGGGCAACTATAATTCACCCCTCCACTTT. The chain has TRBV12-3 or TRBV12-4 and TRBJ1-6, with unresolved D. There are 15 residues in the CDR3. Trimming pared 6 bases from V and 3 bases from J, leaving 12 bases between.

The rearrangement joins TRBV6-1 to TRBJ2-4; D is unresolved. V lost 8 bases to trimming and J lost 1 base, with 15 bases between them. The CDR3 contains 15 residues. CDR1 is MNHNS, CDR2 SASEGT, per germline. CDR3 sequence: CASVGGHGAKNIQYF. The CDR3 DNA reads as TGTGCCAGCGTGGGTGGCCACGGGGCCAAAAACATTCAGTACTTC.

The chain has TRBV6-5 and TRBJ2-7, with D perhaps TRBD2 (5 bases). This CDR3 has 12 residues. From germline, CDR1 is MNHEY and CDR2 SVGAGI. Trimming shortened V by 4 bases and J by 3 bases, and 7 bases separated the two germline ends. The CDR3 DNA reads TGTGCCAGCAGTTTCGGAGGCTACGAGCAGTACTTC. Protein: CASSFGGYEQYF.

In its sample, this clonotype was seen many times. The rearrangement links TRBV12-3 or TRBV12-4 to TRBJ2-1; D is possibly TRBD1 or TRBD2 (6 bases each). Trimming shortened V by 3 bases and J by 9 bases, and 12 bases separated the two germline ends. The CDR3 spans 13 residues. The CDR3 protein is CASSFGGHGEQFF. CDR3 DNA: TGTGCCAGCAGTTTTGGGGGGCACGGTGAGCAGTTCTTC.

This clonotype turned up a few times. The DNA for the CDR3 is TGTGCCAGCAGCCCACTCGGGTTACAGGGAGCAGGCAACTATGGCTACACCTTC. Translating gives CASSPLGLQGAGNYGYTF. The gene calls are TRBV2 and TRBJ1-2, with D tentatively TRBD1 (6 bases). The germline CDR1 and CDR2 sequences are SNHLY and FYNNEI. Trimming pared 6 bases from V and 2 bases from J, leaving 25 bases between. There are 18 residues in the CDR3.

The sample holds many counts of this clonotype. The rearrangement links TRBV2 to TRBJ2-2; 12 bases line up with TRBD2. This CDR3 is built from 16 residues. CDR1 SNHLY and CDR2 FYNNEI come from the germline V gene. With 6 bases clipped from V and 5 bases from J, the junction kept 7 bases outside the gene matches. CDR3 in amino acids: CASRGLAGGPTGELFF. The CDR3, as DNA: TGTGCCAGCAGAGGTCTAGCGGGAGGGCCGACCGGGGAGCTGTTTTTT.

The table lists this clonotype with a few counts. The chain uses TRBV6-5 and TRBJ1-2; the D gene is possibly TRBD1 (5 bases). This CDR3 comprises 14 residues. The germline gives CDR1 MNHEY, CDR2 SVGAGI. V dropped 7 bases and J dropped 3 bases, with 15 bases sitting between them. The DNA of the CDR3 is TGTGCCAGCAACGAAAACGGGGGGTACTATGGCTACACCTTC. Its protein is CASNENGGYYGYTF.

This clonotype occurred a few times. The CDR3 loop is CASSAQGGSEKLFF. CDR3 nucleotides: TGTGCCAGCAGCGCACAGGGAGGGAGTGAAAAACTGTTTTTT. V and J are TRBV7-9 and TRBJ1-4; D possibly corresponds to TRBD1 (6 bases). Germline V gives CDR1 SEHNR, CDR2 FQNEAQ (reference sequence). The CDR3 consists of 14 residues. V lost 5 bases, J lost 7 bases, and 14 bases lay in between.

In its sample, this clonotype was seen many times. This chain connects TRBV28 to TRBJ2-3, with TRBD1 identical over 8 bases. Germline V gene lookup returns CDR1 MDHEN and CDR2 SYDVKM. This CDR3 is 15 amino acids long. The V segment lost 5 bases and the J segment 4 bases; nucleotides outside the gene matches: 8. CDR3 nucleotide sequence: TGTGCCAGCAGTCGCAGGGGGCGAGACCCAGATACGCAGTATTTT. Translated: CASSRRGRDPDTQYF. Together with reference TRBV28 and TRBJ2-3, the CDR3 gives the full variable domain: DVKVTQSSRYLVKRTGEKVFLECVQDMDHENMFWYRQDPGLGLRLIYFSYDVKMKEKGDIPEGYSVSREKKERFSLILESASTNQTSMYLCASSRRGRDPDTQYFGPGTRLTVL.

V gene TRBV12-3 or TRBV12-4 combines with J gene TRBJ2-3; 8 nucleotides line up with TRBD2. This CDR3 is 13 amino acids long. The J segment lost 5 bases and the V segment lost 7 bases, leaving 5 bases of the junction unmatched. Here the CDR3 DNA reads TGTGCCAGCACCCTCGGGGGGGGAGATACGCAGTATTTT. Its translation is CASTLGGGDTQYF.

This clonotype was seen at least ten times. The chain is built from TRBV6-6 and TRBJ1-2; D ambiguous. CDR1 and CDR2 from the germline V gene are MNHNY and SVGAGI (reference sequence). Trimming removed 9 bases from V and 6 bases from J, with 17 bases in between. The CDR3 is 13 amino acids. The CDR3 sequence: CASSDGGLDGYTF. In DNA, the CDR3 is TGTGCCAGTTCAGACGGCGGTTTGGATGGCTACACCTTC.